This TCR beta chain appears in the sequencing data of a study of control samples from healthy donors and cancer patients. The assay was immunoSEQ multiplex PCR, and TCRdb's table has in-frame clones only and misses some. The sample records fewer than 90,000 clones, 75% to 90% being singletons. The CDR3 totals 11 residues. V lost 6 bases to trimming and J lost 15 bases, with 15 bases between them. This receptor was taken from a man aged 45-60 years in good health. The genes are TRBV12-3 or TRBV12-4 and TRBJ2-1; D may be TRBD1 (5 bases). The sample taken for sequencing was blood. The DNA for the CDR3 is TGTGCCAGCAGCCGCGGCCTGGGGCCGTTCTTC. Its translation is CASSRGLGPFF.